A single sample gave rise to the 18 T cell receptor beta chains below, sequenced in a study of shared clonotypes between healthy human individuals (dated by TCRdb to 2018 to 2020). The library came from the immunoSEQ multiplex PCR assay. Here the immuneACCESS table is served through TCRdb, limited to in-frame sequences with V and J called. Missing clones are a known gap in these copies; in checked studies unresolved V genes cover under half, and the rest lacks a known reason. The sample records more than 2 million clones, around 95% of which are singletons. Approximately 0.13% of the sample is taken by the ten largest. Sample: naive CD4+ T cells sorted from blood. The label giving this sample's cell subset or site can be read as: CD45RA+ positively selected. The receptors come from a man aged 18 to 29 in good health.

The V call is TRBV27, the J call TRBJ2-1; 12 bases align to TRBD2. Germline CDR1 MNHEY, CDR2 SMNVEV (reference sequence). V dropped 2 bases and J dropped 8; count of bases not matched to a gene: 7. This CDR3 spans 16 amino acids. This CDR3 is CASSLQTSGSLDEQFF. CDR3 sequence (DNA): TGTGCCAGCAGTTTACAGACTAGCGGGAGCTTAGATGAGCAGTTCTTC.

As DNA, the CDR3 is TGTGCCAGCAGTGGAAGGGACTATGGCTACACCTTC. Protein sequence: CASSGRDYGYTF. The V gene is TRBV2, the J gene TRBJ1-2; D uncertain. Germline V gene data show CDR1 as SNHLY and CDR2 as FYNNEI. V dropped 4 bases and J dropped 3 bases, with 6 bases sitting between them. This CDR3 has 12 amino acids.

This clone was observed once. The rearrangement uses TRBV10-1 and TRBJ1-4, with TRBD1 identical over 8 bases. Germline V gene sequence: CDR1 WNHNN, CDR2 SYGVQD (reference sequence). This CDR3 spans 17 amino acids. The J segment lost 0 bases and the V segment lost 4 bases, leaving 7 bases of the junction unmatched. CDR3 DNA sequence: TGCGCCAGCAGTGGGGGACAGGACTTTGCAACTAATGAAAAACTGTTTTTT. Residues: CASSGGQDFATNEKLFF.

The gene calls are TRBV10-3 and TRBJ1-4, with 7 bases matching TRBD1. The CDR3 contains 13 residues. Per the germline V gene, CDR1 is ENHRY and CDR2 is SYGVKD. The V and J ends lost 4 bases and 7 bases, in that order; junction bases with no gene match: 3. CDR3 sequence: CAISGDRAEKLFF. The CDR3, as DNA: TGTGCCATCAGTGGAGACAGGGCTGAAAAACTGTTTTTT.

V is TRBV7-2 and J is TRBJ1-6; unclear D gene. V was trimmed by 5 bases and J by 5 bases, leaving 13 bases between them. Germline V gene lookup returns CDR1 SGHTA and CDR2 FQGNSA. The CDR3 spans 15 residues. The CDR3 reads CASSIVRKNNSPLHF. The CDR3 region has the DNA TGTGCCAGCAGCATCGTAAGGAAAAATAATTCACCCCTCCACTTT.

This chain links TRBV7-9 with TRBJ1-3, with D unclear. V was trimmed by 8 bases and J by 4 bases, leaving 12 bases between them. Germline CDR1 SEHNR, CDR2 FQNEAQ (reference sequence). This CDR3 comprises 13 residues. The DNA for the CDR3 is TGTGCCAGCGCAGAGGCAGTAGGAAACACCATATATTTT. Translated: CASAEAVGNTIYF.

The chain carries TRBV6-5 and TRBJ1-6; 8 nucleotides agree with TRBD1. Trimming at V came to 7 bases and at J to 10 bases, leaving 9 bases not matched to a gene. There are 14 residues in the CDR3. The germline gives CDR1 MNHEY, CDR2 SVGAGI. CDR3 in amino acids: CASTQGQDSSPLHF. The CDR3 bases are TGTGCCAGCACCCAGGGACAGGACTCCTCACCCCTCCACTTT.

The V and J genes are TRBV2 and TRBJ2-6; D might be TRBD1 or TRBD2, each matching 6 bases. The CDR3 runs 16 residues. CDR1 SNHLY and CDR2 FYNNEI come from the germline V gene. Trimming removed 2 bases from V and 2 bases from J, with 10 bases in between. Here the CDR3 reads CASSELGGAGANVLTF. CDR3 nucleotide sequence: TGTGCCAGCAGTGAACTGGGGGGCGCTGGGGCCAACGTCCTGACTTTC.

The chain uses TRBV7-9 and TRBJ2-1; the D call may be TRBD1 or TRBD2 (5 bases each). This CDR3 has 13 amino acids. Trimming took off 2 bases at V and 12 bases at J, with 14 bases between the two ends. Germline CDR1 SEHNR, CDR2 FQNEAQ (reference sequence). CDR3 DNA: TGTGCCAGCAGCTTATTCCTGGGACGGATGCAGTTCTTC. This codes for CASSLFLGRMQFF. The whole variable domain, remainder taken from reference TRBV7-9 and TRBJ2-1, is DTGVSQNPRHKITKRGQNVTFRCDPISEHNRLYWYRQTLGQGPEFLTYFQNEAQLEKSRLLSDRFSAERPKGSFSTLEIQRTEQGDSAMYLCASSLFLGRMQFFGPGTRLTVL.

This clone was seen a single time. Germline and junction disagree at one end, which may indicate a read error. The CDR3 DNA follows: TGCGCCAGCAGCCAAGAGAGAAGCATAGATACGCAGTATTTT. Its protein is CASSQERSIDTQYF. The genes are TRBV4-3 and TRBJ2-3; D is unclear. Germline V gives CDR1 LGHNA, CDR2 YSLEER. The CDR3 runs to 14 residues.

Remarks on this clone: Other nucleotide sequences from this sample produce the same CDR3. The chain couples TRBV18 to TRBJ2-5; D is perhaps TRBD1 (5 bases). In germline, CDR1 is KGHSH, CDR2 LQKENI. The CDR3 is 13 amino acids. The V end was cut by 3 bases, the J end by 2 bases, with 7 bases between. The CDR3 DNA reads TGTGCCAGCTCACCGGCAGGGCAAGAGACCCAGTACTTC. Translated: CASSPAGQETQYF.

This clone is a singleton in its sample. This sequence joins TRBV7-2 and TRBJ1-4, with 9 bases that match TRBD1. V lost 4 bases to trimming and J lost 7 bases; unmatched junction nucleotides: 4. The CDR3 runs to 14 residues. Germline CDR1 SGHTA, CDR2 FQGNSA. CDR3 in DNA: TGTGCCAGCAGCTCGGGACAGGGAAGTGAAAAACTGTTTTTT. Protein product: CASSSGQGSEKLFF. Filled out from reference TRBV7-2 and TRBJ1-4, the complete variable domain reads GAGVSQSPSNKVTEKGKDVELRCDPISGHTALYWYRQSLGQGLEFLIYFQGNSAPDKSGLPSDRFSAERTGGSVSTLTIQRTQQEDSAVYLCASSSGQGSEKLFFGSGTQLSVL.

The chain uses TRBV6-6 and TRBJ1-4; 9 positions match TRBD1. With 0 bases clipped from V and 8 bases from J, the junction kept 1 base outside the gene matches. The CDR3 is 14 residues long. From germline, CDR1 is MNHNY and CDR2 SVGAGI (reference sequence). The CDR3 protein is CASSYSGTGEKLFF. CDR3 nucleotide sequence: TGTGCCAGCAGTTACTCGGGGACAGGGGAAAAACTGTTTTTT.

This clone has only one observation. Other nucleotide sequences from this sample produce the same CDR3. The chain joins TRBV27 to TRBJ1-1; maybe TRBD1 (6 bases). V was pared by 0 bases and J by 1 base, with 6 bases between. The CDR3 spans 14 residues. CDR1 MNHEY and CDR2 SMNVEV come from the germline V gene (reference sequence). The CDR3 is CASSLSTGNTEAFF. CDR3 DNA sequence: TGTGCCAGCAGTTTATCGACAGGGAACACTGAAGCTTTCTTT.

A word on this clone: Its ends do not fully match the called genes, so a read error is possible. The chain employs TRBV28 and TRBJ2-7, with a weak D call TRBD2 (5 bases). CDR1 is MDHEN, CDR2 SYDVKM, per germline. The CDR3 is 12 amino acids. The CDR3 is CASSLRGKEVDF. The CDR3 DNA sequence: TGTGCCAGCAGTTTAAGAGGGAAGGAGGTGGACTTC.

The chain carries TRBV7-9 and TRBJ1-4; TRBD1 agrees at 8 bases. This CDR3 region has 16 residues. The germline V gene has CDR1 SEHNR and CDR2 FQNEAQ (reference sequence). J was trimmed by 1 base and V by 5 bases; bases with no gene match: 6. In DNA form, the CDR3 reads TGTGCCAGCAGCGCCCGACAGGGGATAACTAATGAAAAACTGTTTTTT. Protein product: CASSARQGITNEKLFF. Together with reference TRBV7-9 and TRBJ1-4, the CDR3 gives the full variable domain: DTGVSQNPRHKITKRGQNVTFRCDPISEHNRLYWYRQTLGQGPEFLTYFQNEAQLEKSRLLSDRFSAERPKGSFSTLEIQRTEQGDSAMYLCASSARQGITNEKLFFGSGTQLSVL.

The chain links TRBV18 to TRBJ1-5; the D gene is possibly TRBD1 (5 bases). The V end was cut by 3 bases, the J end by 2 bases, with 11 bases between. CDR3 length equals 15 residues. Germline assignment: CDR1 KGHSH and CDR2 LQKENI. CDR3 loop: CASSPQGFGNQPQHF. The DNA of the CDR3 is TGTGCCAGCTCACCCCAGGGCTTTGGCAATCAGCCCCAGCATTTT.

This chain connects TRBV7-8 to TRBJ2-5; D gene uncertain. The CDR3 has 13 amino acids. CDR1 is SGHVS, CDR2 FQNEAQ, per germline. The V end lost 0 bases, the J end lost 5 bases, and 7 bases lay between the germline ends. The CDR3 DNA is TGTGCCAGCAGCTTAGCGGCTTTGGAGACCCAGTACTTC. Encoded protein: CASSLAALETQYF.